The clone carrying this T cell receptor (beta chain) was recorded only once. Its antigen is unknown. A junction boundary mismatches the germline segment, possibly from a read error. Germline V lookup: CDR1 LGHDT, CDR2 YNNKEL (reference sequence). This CDR3 comprises 11 residues. Clones were sequenced by immunoSEQ multiplex PCR, and TCRdb holds only the in-frame ones, with some missing. This sample carries around 84,000 clones, 86% of them seen once, and the ten largest clones take 8.7%. The data were obtained in a study of T cell responses to AZD1222 COVID-19 vaccine. Study in general: Some second doses came at about 4 weeks and others at about 12 weeks; these were pooled.

Whole-study findings and limits: Clonal diversity was possibly underestimated, and white British individuals and females predominated among donors. No repertoire was sampled before or during the peak T cell response, only after it. Spike-spanning, vaccine-associated CD4 TCRs were dominant at 160-218 and 743-854.

The sequences come from peripheral blood, collected on day 0 of AZD1222 vaccination. This TCR was sampled from an adult in good health. The chain employs TRBV3-1 (or the pseudogene TRBV3-2) and TRBJ1-3; possible D gene TRBD1, 5 bases. The chain's CDR3 is CASSQADTRIF. Written as DNA, the CDR3 is TGTGCCAGCAGCCAAGCGGACACCCGGATTTTT.